Below are 18 T cell receptor beta chains sequenced from a single sample in a study of T cells after yellow fever vaccination. MiXCR, applied by TCRdb to the 5' RACE reads, yields one record per CDR3 protein. Of more than 350,000 distinct CDR3 sequences in the sample, around 10% were seen once. The sequenced sample was PBMCs, obtained on the day of the first yellow fever vaccination. The receptors originated from a man between 18 and 35 years old who received the YFV17D yellow fever vaccine.

The chain couples TRBV6-5 to TRBJ2-2; D possibly corresponds to TRBD2 (6 bases). Germline V CDR1 and CDR2: MNHEY, SVGAGI. CDR3 length: 15 residues. The V end lost 3 bases, the J end lost 5 bases, and 13 bases lay between the germline ends. The CDR3 here is CASSYIQGGTGELFF. Written as DNA, the CDR3 is TGTGCCAGCAGTTATATCCAGGGAGGAACCGGGGAGCTGTTTTTT.

The CDR3 spells CSASGSSQETQYF. CDR3 bases: TGCAGTGCTAGTGGGTCCTCCCAAGAGACCCAGTACTTC. V and J are TRBV20-1 and TRBJ2-5; D remains ambiguous. Germline values: CDR1 DFQATT, CDR2 SNEGSKA (reference sequence). Trimming took off 3 bases at V and 1 base at J, with 9 bases between the two ends. The CDR3 length is 13 residues.

This clonotype has just a few counts. The chain uses TRBV19 and TRBJ1-2; D gene uncertain. V lost 4 bases and J 4 bases, leaving 13 bases between the germline ends. The germline gives CDR1 LNHDA, CDR2 SQIVND (reference sequence). The CDR3 covers 14 residues. CDR3 sequence: CASSRHEVPYGYTF. As DNA, the CDR3 is TGTGCCAGTAGTAGACACGAAGTCCCCTATGGCTACACCTTC. The full variable domain, in which reference TRBV19 and TRBJ1-2 provide the parts outside the CDR3, is DGGITQSPKYLFRKEGQNVTLSCEQNLNHDAMYWYRQDPGQGLRLIYYSQIVNDFQKGDIAEGYSVSREKKESFPLTVTSAQKNPTAFYLCASSRHEVPYGYTFGSGTRLTVV.

This clonotype was detected ten times or more. The V call is TRBV13, the J call TRBJ2-3; 11 bases line up with TRBD2. This CDR3 is built from 17 residues. Per germline, CDR1 PRHDT and CDR2 FYEKMQ (reference sequence). Unmatched junction bases numbered 6, after V lost 4 bases and J lost 0 bases. Here the CDR3 reads CASSSRGTSGSTDTQYF. The CDR3 DNA is TGTGCCAGCAGCTCACGTGGGACTAGCGGTAGCACAGATACGCAGTATTTT.

V is TRBV7-9 and J is TRBJ1-6; 8 bases map to TRBD1. In germline, CDR1 is SEHNR, CDR2 FQNEAQ (reference sequence). This CDR3 has 16 residues. V lost 5 bases, J lost 10 bases, and 13 bases stayed unmatched. DNA for the CDR3: TGTGCCAGCAGCCTATTACGCCGGGACAGGTCATCACCCCTCCACTTT. Translation gives CASSLLRRDRSSPLHF. Variable domain in full (rest from reference TRBV7-9 and TRBJ1-6): DTGVSQNPRHKITKRGQNVTFRCDPISEHNRLYWYRQTLGQGPEFLTYFQNEAQLEKSRLLSDRFSAERPKGSFSTLEIQRTEQGDSAMYLCASSLLRRDRSSPLHFGNGTRLTVT.

The chain carries TRBV20-1 and TRBJ1-2, with D hard to call. The CDR3 covers 13 residues. Germline V gives CDR1 DFQATT, CDR2 SNEGSKA (reference sequence). The germline V and J ends were trimmed by 3 bases and 3 bases, with 11 bases remaining between them. The CDR3 here is CSARPPAYYGYTF. DNA for the CDR3: TGCAGTGCTAGGCCCCCAGCGTACTATGGCTACACCTTC.

Ten or more counts support this clonotype. This chain links TRBV7-3 with TRBJ1-2, with D uncertain. Trimming shortened V by 5 bases and J by 2 bases, and 15 bases separated the two germline ends. Per the germline V gene, CDR1 is SGHTA and CDR2 is FQGTGA. The CDR3 consists of 15 residues. CDR3 protein: CASSPWSGSNYGYTF. In DNA form, the CDR3 reads TGTGCCAGCAGCCCCTGGTCGGGGTCCAACTATGGCTACACCTTC.

This chain links TRBV4-3 with TRBJ1-2; D remains ambiguous. Germline values: CDR1 LGHNA, CDR2 YSLEER. The CDR3 runs to 16 residues. V was cut by 1 base and J by 4 bases, with 16 bases left in between. The CDR3 bases are TGCGCCAGCAGCCAAGTCTCGATCGGGAGCGGCTATGGCTACACCTTC. It is translated as CASSQVSIGSGYGYTF.

This clonotype came up a few times. The CDR3 spells CASSRSGTLSYEQYV. The CDR3 DNA sequence: TGTGCCAGCAGCAGATCCGGGACCTTATCCTACGAGCAGTACGTC. The genes are TRBV5-6 and TRBJ2-7; D is possibly TRBD1 or TRBD2 (5 bases each). Trimming took off 4 bases at V and 1 base at J, with 15 bases between the two ends. The germline V gene has CDR1 SGHDT and CDR2 YYEEEE. The CDR3 consists of 15 residues.

In DNA, the CDR3 is TGCGCCAGCAGCCGAGATAGCGGGGGGCCCTACAATGAGCAGTTCTTC. It encodes CASSRDSGGPYNEQFF. The J gene is TRBJ2-1, the V gene TRBV5-1; TRBD2 matches 10 bases. Germline V gene sequence: CDR1 SGHRS, CDR2 YFSETQ. The CDR3 is 16 amino acids. V lost 4 bases and J lost 2; bases outside the gene matches: 6.

This clonotype was counted a few times. The rearrangement uses TRBV12-3 or TRBV12-4 and TRBJ1-2; the match to TRBD1 covers 9 bases. The CDR3 is 14 amino acids. V lost 5 bases to trimming and J lost 4 bases; unmatched junction nucleotides: 5. DNA for the CDR3: TGTGCCAGCAGTCCGACAGGGGGGCCCTATGGCTACACCTTC. This gives the protein CASSPTGGPYGYTF.

The chain joins TRBV20-1 to TRBJ1-1, with D unclear. Germline values: CDR1 DFQATT, CDR2 SNEGSKA (reference sequence). The CDR3 sequence is 14 residues long. Trimming removed 4 bases at V and 1 base at J, with 13 bases between. Written as DNA, the CDR3 is TGCAGTGCTACCAAGTGGTTGCGGAACACTGAAGCTTTCTTT. Amino acids: CSATKWLRNTEAFF.

Only a few counts were recorded for this clonotype. The rearrangement joins TRBV9 to TRBJ2-2; D is perhaps TRBD1 or TRBD2 (6 bases each). Germline V gives CDR1 SGDLS, CDR2 YYNGEE. The V end was cut by 0 bases, the J end by 2 bases, with 14 bases between. CDR3 length: 17 residues. The CDR3: CASSVGVGGHNTGELFF. CDR3 nucleotide sequence: TGTGCCAGCAGCGTAGGAGTGGGGGGCCACAACACCGGGGAGCTGTTTTTT.

For the CDR3, the DNA is TGTGCCACTAGAGACACGGCCAATCAGCCCCAGCATTTT. It specifies CATRDTANQPQHF. V usage is TRBV7-9 and J usage is TRBJ1-5; D gene uncertain. CDR3 length equals 13 residues. Trimming pared 10 bases from V and 3 bases from J, leaving 13 bases between. CDR1 SEHNR and CDR2 FQNEAQ come from the germline V gene (reference sequence).

The V call is TRBV7-9, the J call TRBJ2-1, with D perhaps matching TRBD1 (6 bases). Looked up from germline, CDR1 is SEHNR and CDR2 is FQNEAQ (reference sequence). The V end was cut by 4 bases, the J end by 3 bases, with 13 bases between. This CDR3 is 15 amino acids long. CDR3 DNA: TGTGCCAGCAGCTCCTCAGGGGACGGCTACAATGAGCAGTTCTTC. Residues: CASSSSGDGYNEQFF.

The rearrangement uses TRBV7-2 and TRBJ2-5; possible D gene TRBD1, 7 bases. Germline values: CDR1 SGHTA, CDR2 FQGNSA. Trimming left V 2 bases short and J 3 bases short, with 13 bases between. CDR3 length: 15 residues. CDR3 DNA: TGTGCCAGCAGCTTACAGGGGGGCCCGAAAGAGACCCAGTACTTC. It translates to CASSLQGGPKETQYF.

The genes are TRBV7-2 and TRBJ1-3; D is unresolved. V was pared by 2 bases and J by 0 bases, with 8 bases between. Per germline, CDR1 SGHTA and CDR2 FQGNSA. This CDR3 comprises 15 residues. As DNA, the CDR3 is TGTGCCAGCAGCTTAAACGCCCGCTCTGGAAACACCATATATTTT. This translates into CASSLNARSGNTIYF.

This clonotype was seen a handful of times. V usage is TRBV4-1 and J usage is TRBJ2-5; TRBD2 matches at 11 bases. Looked up from germline, CDR1 is MGHRA and CDR2 is YSYEKL. The CDR3 extends over 16 amino acids. J gave up 4 bases and V 1 base, and 5 bases lay outside the gene matches. CDR3 region: CASSQGETSGVETQYF. In nucleotides, the CDR3 is TGCGCCAGCAGCCAAGGGGAGACTAGCGGGGTAGAGACCCAGTACTTC.